The TCR beta chain described here comes from a study of T cells in Graves' hyperthyroidism and ophthalmopathy. In the study overall: Blood was drawn when the patient was first diagnosed and still untreated.

A Clinical Activity Score of at least 3, a NOSPECS grade of at least 4 and a duration under 3 months were recorded in the ophthalmopathy patients. The PBMCs were taken from 10 ml of fresh peripheral blood. Germline-derived CDR1 and CDR2 are SGHRS and YFSETQ. The V and J ends lost 0 bases and 2 bases respectively, with 12 bases between them. This CDR3 contains 15 residues. This clonotype has at least ten counts. Researchers took RNA transcripts and amplified the TCR beta CDR3 regions from them. Primed by the HTBI set, a first-round RT-PCR was run on the TCR CDR3. TCRdb re-derived calls from the multiplex PCR reads in MiXCR, one entry per CDR3 protein. This table holds 300,000 to 350,000 distinct CDR3 sequences, 15% to 20% found once.

This TCR was sampled from a woman aged 40 to 50 with Graves' ophthalmopathy. J is TRBJ2-7 and V is TRBV5-1; perhaps TRBD2 as D (6 bases). Sequencing input: blood. The CDR3 spells CASSLDPGVAYEQYF. CDR3 nucleotide sequence: TGCGCCAGCAGCTTGGATCCGGGAGTGGCCTACGAGCAGTACTTC.